These 28 T cell receptor beta chains were sequenced from one sample in a study of cytomegalovirus exposure and HLA in healthy donors. Amplification used 60 Vbeta primers and 13 Jbeta primers. TCRdb's copy holds only in-frame clones and misses some; the assay was immunoSEQ multiplex PCR. Found here are approximately 260,000 clones, approximately 91% of them singletons; the top ten hold less than 2%. What was sequenced was PBMCs. The receptors were gathered from a girl aged 2 to 9 in good health and CMV-seronegative.

The genes are TRBV2 and TRBJ2-3; 9 nucleotides agree with TRBD2. The CDR3 contains 15 residues. Germline loops: CDR1 SNHLY, CDR2 FYNNEI. V dropped 4 bases and J dropped 0; count of bases not matched to a gene: 2. CDR3 residues: CASSGLAVSTDTQYF. Here the CDR3 DNA reads TGTGCCAGCAGTGGACTAGCGGTTAGCACAGATACGCAGTATTTT.

This clone was recorded only once. This chain uses TRBV1 with TRBJ2-1; no check of the table's D call, TRBD2, against the DNA was made. TRBV1 is a recognized pseudogene. The CDR3 spans 17 residues. This chain's CDR3 is CTSSQLLRGSSYNEQFF. The DNA of the CDR3 is TGCACCAGCAGCCAACTTTTGAGAGGTTCCTCCTACAATGAGCAGTTCTTC.

The chain's CDR3 is CASSPRDKSMDSNQPQHF. In DNA, the CDR3 is TGTGCCAGCAGCCCCCGGGACAAGTCCATGGATAGCAATCAGCCCCAGCATTTT. V usage is TRBV11-2 and J usage is TRBJ1-5; D might be TRBD1 (6 bases). V lost 5 bases, J lost 0 bases, and 20 bases lay in between. Germline V gene sequence: CDR1 SGHAT, CDR2 FQNNGV. This CDR3 comprises 18 residues.

The chain uses TRBV28 and TRBJ1-2; no clear D. Germline V gives CDR1 MDHEN, CDR2 SYDVKM. The CDR3 spans 11 residues. The CDR3 DNA follows: TGTGGTAGCGGGGAAAACTATGGCTACACCTTC. Translating gives CGSGENYGYTF.

The CDR3 is CASSLASPSSYNEQFF. Written as DNA, the CDR3 is TGTGCCAGCAGCTTAGCTAGCCCCAGCTCCTACAATGAGCAGTTCTTC. V gene TRBV7-2 combines with J gene TRBJ2-1; D uncertain. There are 16 residues in the CDR3. The germline V gene encodes CDR1 SGHTA and CDR2 FQGNSA. Trimming left V 0 bases short and J 0 bases short, with 9 bases between.

The chain uses TRBV7-9 and TRBJ2-5, with D perhaps TRBD2 (6 bases). Between the trimmed V and J ends, which lost 3 bases and 2 bases, there was a span of 10 bases. Germline assignment: CDR1 SEHNR and CDR2 FQNEAQ (reference sequence). This CDR3 region has 14 residues. The CDR3 bases are TGTGCCAGCAGCTTTGGACTATCTCAAGAGACCCAGTACTTC. The encoded protein is CASSFGLSQETQYF. The complete variable domain, with remaining parts taken from reference TRBV7-9 and TRBJ2-5, reads DTGVSQNPRHKITKRGQNVTFRCDPISEHNRLYWYRQTLGQGPEFLTYFQNEAQLEKSRLLSDRFSAERPKGSFSTLEIQRTEQGDSAMYLCASSFGLSQETQYFGPGTRLLVL.

The V and J genes are TRBV20-1 and TRBJ2-5; D gene ambiguous. Trimming removed 6 bases from V and 1 base from J, with 6 bases in between. Germline V gene sequence: CDR1 DFQATT, CDR2 SNEGSKA (reference sequence). The CDR3 has 11 residues. CDR3 in DNA: TGCAGTGCAGAACTCCAAGAGACCCAGTACTTC. This codes for CSAELQETQYF.

This sequence joins TRBV28 and TRBJ1-6; TRBD1 matches at 7 bases. Looked up from germline, CDR1 is MDHEN and CDR2 is SYDVKM. Trimming removed 1 base from V and 7 bases from J; junction bases left unmatched: 1. CDR3 size: 14 residues. CDR3 sequence reads: CASSLLGQNSPLHF. The CDR3 DNA is TGTGCCAGCAGTTTATTGGGACAGAATTCACCCCTCCACTTT.

The chain's CDR3 is CASSTHGEPGLSYEQYF. In DNA form, the CDR3 reads TGTGCCAGCAGCACCCACGGGGAGCCGGGACTTTCCTACGAGCAGTACTTC. The V call is TRBV11-2, the J call TRBJ2-7; D is possibly TRBD2 (6 bases). The germline V gene has CDR1 SGHAT and CDR2 FQNNGV. Deletions cut 5 bases from V and 1 base from J, with 21 bases between. This CDR3 has 17 amino acids.

CDR3: CASSGTPYEQYF. The CDR3, as DNA: TGCGCCAGCAGCGGGACACCCTACGAGCAGTACTTC. The chain uses TRBV4-1 and TRBJ2-7; perhaps TRBD1 as D (6 bases). V was cut by 5 bases and J by 2 bases, with 7 bases left in between. This CDR3 spans 12 amino acids. CDR1 MGHRA and CDR2 YSYEKL come from the germline V gene.

The chain has TRBV5-4 and TRBJ2-7; 10 bases line up with TRBD1. The V gene's germline CDR1 is SGHNT and CDR2 YYREEE (reference sequence). V gave up 3 bases and J gave up 0 bases; unmatched junction bases: 3. CDR3 size: 15 residues. The CDR3 nucleotides are TGTGCCAGCAGCTGGGGGACAGGGGCCTCCTACGAGCAGTACTTC. Its translation is CASSWGTGASYEQYF. The full variable domain, rest sourced from reference TRBV5-4 and TRBJ2-7, is ETGVTQSPTHLIKTRGQQVTLRCSSQSGHNTVSWYQQALGQGPQFIFQYYREEENGRGNFPPRFSGLQFPNYSSELNVNALELDDSALYLCASSWGTGASYEQYFGPGTRLTVT.

The chain joins TRBV10-3 to TRBJ2-2; D is perhaps TRBD1 (5 bases). Trimming cost V 10 bases and J 3 bases, with 15 bases left between them. The CDR3 runs 14 residues. Per the germline V gene, CDR1 is ENHRY and CDR2 is SYGVKD. The CDR3 loop is CATSPTVYTGELFF. The CDR3 region has the DNA TGTGCCACTTCGCCGACAGTTTACACCGGGGAGCTGTTTTTT.

This rearrangement joins TRBV19 to TRBJ1-2; D is possibly TRBD1 (6 bases). Germline CDR1 and CDR2: LNHDA and SQIVND (reference sequence). V was trimmed by 1 base and J by 3 bases, leaving 12 bases between them. The length of the CDR3 is 15 residues. The CDR3 DNA reads TGTGCCAGTAGTATAGCTACAGGGTACGACTATGGCTACACCTTC. This gives the protein CASSIATGYDYGYTF.

The rearrangement links TRBV12-5 to TRBJ1-5; perhaps TRBD1 as D (5 bases). Between the trimmed V and J ends, which lost 7 bases and 2 bases, there was a span of 21 bases. CDR3 length: 17 residues. CDR1 is LGHNT, CDR2 FRNRAP, per germline. CDR3 DNA: TGTGCTAGTGCCCTGGGGGGGGGAGGGATCGGCAATCAGCCCCAGCATTTT. It translates to CASALGGGGIGNQPQHF.

The CDR3 DNA reads as TGTGCCAGCAGTGAAGCGCGGGGGGTGGCTTTCTTT. The encoded protein is CASSEARGVAFF. The chain is built from TRBV6-1 and TRBJ1-1; TRBD1 is a possible D gene (5 bases). The germline CDR1 and CDR2 sequences are MNHNS and SASEGT. The CDR3 runs to 12 residues. V lost 0 bases and J lost 11, with 10 bases in between.

The chain recombines TRBV30 with TRBJ1-6, with 7 nucleotides matching TRBD1. CDR1 is GTSNPN and CDR2 is SVGIG in the germline V gene (reference sequence). The CDR3 runs to 14 residues. The ends lost 2 bases at V and 6 bases at J; junction bases unmatched: 4. For the CDR3, the DNA is TGTGCCTGGAGTATAAGGGGGCTTAATTCACCCCTCCACTTT. This translates into CAWSIRGLNSPLHF. The full variable domain, with the rest looked up from reference TRBV30 and TRBJ1-6, is SQTIHQWPATLVQPVGSPLSLECTVEGTSNPNLYWYRQAAGRGLQLLFYSVGIGQISSEVPQNLSASRPQDRQFILSSKKLLLSDSGFYLCAWSIRGLNSPLHFGNGTRLTVT.

The chain recombines TRBV28 with TRBJ1-4; D gene unclear. Germline V gene data show CDR1 as MDHEN and CDR2 as SYDVKM. The V and J ends lost 1 base and 6 bases respectively, with 6 bases between them. This CDR3 contains 13 residues. This chain's CDR3 is CASSLYADEKLFF. DNA for the CDR3: TGTGCCAGCAGTTTATATGCAGATGAAAAACTGTTTTTT. The full variable domain, its missing parts supplied by reference TRBV28 and TRBJ1-4, is DVKVTQSSRYLVKRTGEKVFLECVQDMDHENMFWYRQDPGLGLRLIYFSYDVKMKEKGDIPEGYSVSREKKERFSLILESASTNQTSMYLCASSLYADEKLFFGSGTQLSVL.

The chain employs TRBV7-9 and TRBJ1-2, with 8 bases identical to TRBD1. The germline V gene has CDR1 SEHNR and CDR2 FQNEAQ (reference sequence). Trimming took 6 bases from V and 7 from J; bases not matched to a gene: 7. The CDR3 is 13 residues long. CDR3 region: CASSLQGALGYTF. CDR3 sequence (DNA): TGTGCCAGCAGTCTTCAGGGGGCGCTTGGCTACACCTTC. The variable domain in full, completed from reference TRBV7-9 and TRBJ1-2, reads DTGVSQNPRHKITKRGQNVTFRCDPISEHNRLYWYRQTLGQGPEFLTYFQNEAQLEKSRLLSDRFSAERPKGSFSTLEIQRTEQGDSAMYLCASSLQGALGYTFGSGTRLTVV.

The gene calls are TRBV5-6 and TRBJ1-2; a possible D gene is TRBD1 (5 bases). CDR1 is SGHDT, CDR2 YYEEEE, per germline. V dropped 2 bases and J dropped 7 bases, with 6 bases sitting between them. The CDR3 sequence is 11 residues long. The CDR3 loop reads CASSLRGGYTF. CDR3 nucleotides: TGTGCCAGCAGCTTAAGGGGTGGCTACACCTTC. Full variable domain (rest looked up from reference TRBV5-6 and TRBJ1-2): DAGVTQSPTHLIKTRGQQVTLRCSPKSGHDTVSWYQQALGQGPQFIFQYYEEEERQRGNFPDRFSGHQFPNYSSELNVNALLLGDSALYLCASSLRGGYTFGSGTRLTVV.

J is TRBJ2-7 and V is TRBV5-1; 7 nucleotides align to TRBD1. This CDR3 has 14 residues. Germline V gene sequence: CDR1 SGHRS, CDR2 YFSETQ. J lost 2 bases, V lost 4 bases, and 6 bases had no gene match. The CDR3 loop is CASSIDRDAYEQYF. In nucleotides, the CDR3 is TGCGCCAGCAGCATCGACAGGGACGCCTACGAGCAGTACTTC.

The chain joins TRBV7-9 to TRBJ2-1; no clear D. Trimming left V 1 base short and J 5 bases short, with 6 bases between. CDR3 length equals 13 residues. Germline-derived CDR1 and CDR2 are SEHNR and FQNEAQ (reference sequence). CDR3 nucleotide sequence: TGTGCCAGCAGCTTAGTCCCGGACAATGAGCAGTTCTTC. The encoded protein is CASSLVPDNEQFF. Full variable domain (missing parts from reference TRBV7-9 and TRBJ2-1): DTGVSQNPRHKITKRGQNVTFRCDPISEHNRLYWYRQTLGQGPEFLTYFQNEAQLEKSRLLSDRFSAERPKGSFSTLEIQRTEQGDSAMYLCASSLVPDNEQFFGPGTRLTVL.

This sequence joins TRBV30 and TRBJ1-6, with D perhaps matching TRBD1 (6 bases). Germline CDR1 GTSNPN, CDR2 SVGIG (reference sequence). The CDR3 spans 15 residues. V gave up 3 bases and J gave up 6 bases, with 15 bases separating them. The CDR3 DNA follows: TGTGCCTGGAGGCCCCCTGGACAGACTAATTCACCCCTCCACTTT. This sequence encodes CAWRPPGQTNSPLHF.

V usage is TRBV6-5 and J usage is TRBJ2-5; 11 bases match TRBD1. This CDR3 comprises 14 residues. Germline CDR1 reads MNHEY; CDR2 reads SVGAGI. Losses at the gene ends were 7 bases for V and 5 bases for J; bases not matched to a gene: 6. CDR3 loop: CASKLGTGGETQYF. Here the CDR3 DNA reads TGTGCCAGCAAACTAGGGACAGGGGGGGAGACCCAGTACTTC.

This sequence joins TRBV6-1 and TRBJ1-2; D might be TRBD1 (5 bases). There are 10 residues in the CDR3. CDR1 is MNHNS, CDR2 SASEGT, per germline. Trimming took off 6 bases at V and 6 bases at J, with 5 bases between the two ends. The CDR3 region is CASRQDGYTF. CDR3 bases: TGTGCCAGCAGACAGGATGGCTACACCTTC.

The gene calls are TRBV6-5 and TRBJ2-2; a possible D gene is TRBD2 (5 bases). Germline V lookup: CDR1 MNHEY, CDR2 SVGAGI. The CDR3 runs 13 residues. Trimming shortened V by 5 bases and J by 6 bases, and 10 bases separated the two germline ends. The CDR3 here is CASSPGGAGELFF. CDR3 sequence (DNA): TGTGCCAGCAGTCCAGGAGGCGCCGGGGAGCTGTTTTTT.

This clone has just one count. This chain connects TRBV11-1 to TRBJ2-2; possible D gene TRBD2, 6 bases. This CDR3 spans 17 amino acids. V was cut by 5 bases and J by 2 bases, with 18 bases left in between. Germline CDR1 is SGHAT and CDR2 is FQDESV (reference sequence). The CDR3 sequence: CASSAGPIGPNTGELFF. Here the CDR3 DNA reads TGTGCCAGCAGCGCGGGACCCATCGGGCCAAACACCGGGGAGCTGTTTTTT.

This chain joins TRBV11-3 and TRBJ2-3, with 7 bases identical to TRBD2. Germline trimming cut 4 bases from V and 3 bases from J; bases unmatched to any gene: 1. This CDR3 is 13 amino acids long. From germline, CDR1 is SGHNT and CDR2 YENEEA. CDR3 protein: CASSSRGTDTQYF. The CDR3 DNA reads as TGTGCCAGCAGCTCGCGGGGGACAGATACGCAGTATTTT. Filled out from reference TRBV11-3 and TRBJ2-3, the complete variable domain reads EAGVVQSPRYKIIEKKQPVAFWCNPISGHNTLYWYLQNLGQGPELLIRYENEEAVDDSQLPKDRFSAERLKGVDSTLKIQPAELGDSAVYLCASSSRGTDTQYFGPGTRLTVL.

Comment on this clone: One end of the junction varies from germline; a read error may be responsible. The rearrangement links TRBV19 to TRBJ2-1, with 7 positions matching TRBD1. The CDR3 sequence is 11 residues long. Germline CDR1 and CDR2: LNHDA and SQIVND (reference sequence). This chain's CDR3 is CASRIGGRQFF. The CDR3 DNA reads as TGTGCCAGTAGAATAGGGGGCCGACAGTTCTTC.